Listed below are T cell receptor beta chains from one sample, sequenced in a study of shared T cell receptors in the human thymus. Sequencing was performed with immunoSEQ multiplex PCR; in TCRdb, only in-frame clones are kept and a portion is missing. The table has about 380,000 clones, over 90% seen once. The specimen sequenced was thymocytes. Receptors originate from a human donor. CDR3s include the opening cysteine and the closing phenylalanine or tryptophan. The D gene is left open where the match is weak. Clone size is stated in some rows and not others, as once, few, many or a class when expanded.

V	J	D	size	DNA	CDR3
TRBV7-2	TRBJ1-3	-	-	TGTGCCAGCAGTCAATCTAAGGGATGCTATGGAAACACCATATATTTT	CASSQSKGCYGNTIYF
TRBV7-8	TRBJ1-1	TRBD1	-	TGTGCCAGCAGCTTACGCCGTCGACAGGGGGTAAACGAAGCTTTCTTT	CASSLRRRQGVNEAFF
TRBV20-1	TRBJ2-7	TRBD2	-	TGCAGTGCTCGAGCGGGGTACGAGCAGTACTTC	CSARAGYEQYF
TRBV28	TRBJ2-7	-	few	TGTGCCAGCAGTTTAGGGGTCTCCTACGAGCAGTACTTC	CASSLGVSYEQYF
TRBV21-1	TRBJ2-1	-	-	TGTGCCAGCAGCAAATGTCCCCAAGGCGAGCTTTACAATGAGCAGTTCTTC	CASSKCPQGELYNEQFF
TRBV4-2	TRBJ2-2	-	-	TGTGCCAGCAGCCAAGATGCTAGCTCGAACACCGGGGAGCTGTTTTTT	CASSQDASSNTGELFF
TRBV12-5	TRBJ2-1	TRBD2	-	TGTGCTAGTGGTTTGGCAGCCGGGACTAGCGGCCTCCGTGCGGATGAGCAGTTCTTC	CASGLAAGTSGLRADEQFF
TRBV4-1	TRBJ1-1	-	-	TGCGCCAGCAGCCAAGGTCAAGGGTATCGAACTGAAGCTTTCTTT	CASSQGQGYRTEAFF
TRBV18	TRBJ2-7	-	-	TGTGCCAGCTCACCACCCTCCCTCACTCATTGGCGGAACTCCTACGAGCAGTACTTC	CASSPPSLTHWRNSYEQYF
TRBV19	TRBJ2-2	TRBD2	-	TGTGCCAGTAGCCCGTTGGGCGGGAGACACGTGGCCGGGGAGCTGTTTTTT	CASSPLGGRHVAGELFF
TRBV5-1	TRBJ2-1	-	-	TGCGCCAGCAGCTTGGAGGGTGCGGCACCCGGCGATGAGCAGTTCTTC	CASSLEGAAPGDEQFF
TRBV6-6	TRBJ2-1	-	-	TGTGCCAGCAGTTACCCCAAGGTCCCCCCTCGCAACGAGCAGTTCTTC	CASSYPKVPPRNEQFF
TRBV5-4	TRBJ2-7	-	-	TGTGCCAGCAGCGCACGTGCTAGCCATTCTCCCTACGAGCAGTACTTC	CASSARASHSPYEQYF
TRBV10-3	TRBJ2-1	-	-	TGTGCCATCAGCGATCTGACTGGGGAGTTGAATGAGCAGTTCTTC	CAISDLTGELNEQFF
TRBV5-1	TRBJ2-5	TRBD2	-	TGCGCCAGCAGCTTGGCACCGTTCAAGCGGGAGTGGCAAGAGACCCAGTACTTC	CASSLAPFKREWQETQYF
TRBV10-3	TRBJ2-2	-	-	TGTGCCATCAGCACAGGGAACACCGGGGAGCTGTTTTTT	CAISTGNTGELFF
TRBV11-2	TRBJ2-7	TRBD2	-	TGTGCCAGCAGCGGTGCGGGGGGCAGGTCCTACGAGCAGTACTTC	CASSGAGGRSYEQYF
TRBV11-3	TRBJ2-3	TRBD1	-	TGTGCCAGCAGCTTGGGGTTTAACAGGGGCGTAGATACGCAGTATTTT	CASSLGFNRGVDTQYF
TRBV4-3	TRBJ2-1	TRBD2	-	TGCGCCAGCAGCCAAGCTAGCGGTGGGGTAGGGAATGAGCAGTTCTTC	CASSQASGGVGNEQFF
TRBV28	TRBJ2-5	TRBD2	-	TGTGCCAGCAGTTTAAGACTAGCGGGAGTCCCCGAAGAGACCCAGTACTTC	CASSLRLAGVPEETQYF
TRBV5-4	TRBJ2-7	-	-	TGTGCCAGCAGCTCCCCCCCCACAGGCATTACGAACGAGCAGTACTTC	CASSSPPTGITNEQYF
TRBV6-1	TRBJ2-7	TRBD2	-	TGTGCCAGCAGTGGGGGACTAGCGGGAGGGGTCAGGGAGCAGTACTTC	CASSGGLAGGVREQYF
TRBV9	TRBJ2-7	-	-	TGTGCCAGCAGCCCTGTGGGGCAGTATACCGGGACTTCCCCCTACGAGCAGTACTTC	CASSPVGQYTGTSPYEQYF
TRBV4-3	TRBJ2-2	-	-	TGCGCCAGCAGCCACCTTGGGGAGCTGTTTTTT	CASSHLGELFF
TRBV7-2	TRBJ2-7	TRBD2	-	TGTGCCAGCAGCCCTCGGACTAGCGGGATGGGCTACGAGCAGTACTTC	CASSPRTSGMGYEQYF
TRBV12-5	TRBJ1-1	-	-	TGTGCTAGTGGGCCGGAGCCGGCTGAAGCTTTCTTT	CASGPEPAEAFF
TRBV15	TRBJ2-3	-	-	TGTGCCACCAGCAGAGATTTGCCTCCCGAGGGCACAGATACGCAGTATTTT	CATSRDLPPEGTDTQYF
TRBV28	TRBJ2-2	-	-	TGTGCCAGCAGGCTGACCCAGGGAAACGGGGAGCTGTTTTTT	CASRLTQGNGELFF
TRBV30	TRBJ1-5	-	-	TGTGCCTGGAGTGGTCTGAAGGGGGATAGCAATCAGCCCCAGCATTTT	CAWSGLKGDSNQPQHF
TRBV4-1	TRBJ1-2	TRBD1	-	TGCGCCAGCAGCCAAGATCAGGGACAGGACTATGGCTACACCTTC	CASSQDQGQDYGYTF
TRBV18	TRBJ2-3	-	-	TGTGCCAGCTCACCACAGAGGAGTTCAGATACGCAGTATTTT	CASSPQRSSDTQYF
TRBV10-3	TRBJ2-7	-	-	TGTGCCATCAGTGTCAGGACGGCCAGCTCCTACGAGCAGTACTTC	CAISVRTASSYEQYF
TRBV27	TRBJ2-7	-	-	TGTGCCAGCCGGGCGGGCCGGGACTTAGGCCTGAGGCAGTACTTC	CASRAGRDLGLRQYF
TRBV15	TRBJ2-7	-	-	TGTGCCACCAGCAGAGACTTCGGGGGCCCCTACGAGCAGTACTTC	CATSRDFGGPYEQYF
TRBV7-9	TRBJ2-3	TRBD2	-	TGTGCCAGCAGCTTAGTCGTAGCGGGAGGCCCAGATACGCAGTATTTT	CASSLVVAGGPDTQYF
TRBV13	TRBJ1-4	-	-	TGTGCCAGCAGCTATGAGGAAGGGACAAAAGATGAAAAACTGTTTTTT	CASSYEEGTKDEKLFF
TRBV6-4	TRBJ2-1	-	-	TGTGCCAGCAGTGACCGCCGGGACTCAAAGTACAATGAGCAGTTCTTC	CASSDRRDSKYNEQFF
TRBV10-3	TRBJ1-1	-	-	TGTGCCATCTCCCCGGGGGGCGGAGAAGCTTTCTTT	CAISPGGGEAFF
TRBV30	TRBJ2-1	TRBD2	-	TGTGCCTGGGGCCCTCGACCACTCGGGAGGGTACCCTACAATGAGCAGTTCTTC	CAWGPRPLGRVPYNEQFF
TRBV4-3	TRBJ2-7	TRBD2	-	TGCGCCAGCAGCCAAGATACGGGTCGGGAACGGGAGGGCCTCACGAGGAGCGAGCAGTACTTC	CASSQDTGREREGLTRSEQYF
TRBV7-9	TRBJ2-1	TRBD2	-	TGTGCCAGCCGCGGGAGGGCAGGGCGAGCGGGAGCGGTCTTTAATGAGCAGTTCTTC	CASRGRAGRAGAVFNEQFF
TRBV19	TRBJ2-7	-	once	TGTGCCAGTAGTATTCGTCAGGGCGTCCACGAGCAGTACTTC	CASSIRQGVHEQYF
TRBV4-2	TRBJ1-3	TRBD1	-	TGTGCCAGCAGCCAAGTGGGGAGGGGACAGAGCTCTGGAAACACCATATATTTT	CASSQVGRGQSSGNTIYF
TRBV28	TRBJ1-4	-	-	TGTGCCAGCAGCCCCCCCTTGAAGGAGACAGCCTCCTTTAATGAAAAACTGTTTTTT	CASSPPLKETASFNEKLFF
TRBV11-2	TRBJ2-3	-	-	TGTGCCAGCAGCTTAGATGAGGACAGACTATCCACAGATACGCAGTATTTT	CASSLDEDRLSTDTQYF
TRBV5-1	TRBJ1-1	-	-	TGCGCCAGCAGCTTGGACACCCATACAAGCACTGAAGCTTTCTTT	CASSLDTHTSTEAFF
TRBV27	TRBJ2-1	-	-	-	CASSTILCQQFIRSRYNEQFF
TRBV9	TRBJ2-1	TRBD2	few	TGTGCCAGCAGCGTAGCTACTAGCGGCAATGAGCAGTTCTTC	CASSVATSGNEQFF
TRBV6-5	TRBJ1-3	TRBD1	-	TGTGCCAGCAGCGAGGACAGGGGCCCTGGAAACACCATATATTTT	CASSEDRGPGNTIYF
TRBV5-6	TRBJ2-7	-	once	TGTGCCAGCAGCTCCCCCTCCTCCACAAGATCCTACGAGCAGTACTTC	CASSSPSSTRSYEQYF